What follows are 13 T cell receptor beta chains derived from one specimen sequenced in a study of blood T cell repertoires in COVID-19. Data came from immunoSEQ multiplex PCR; TCRdb stores just in-frame clones and leaves some out. The top ten hold under 1.2% of the sample, which has approximately 93,000 clones, 87% seen once. Specimen: peripheral blood. The receptors stem from a human donor in a cohort sampled during active COVID-19.

The chain couples TRBV2 to TRBJ1-5; 7 positions match TRBD1. This CDR3 contains 14 residues. V lost 5 bases, J lost 12 bases, and 13 bases stayed unmatched. Germline CDR1 is SNHLY and CDR2 is FYNNEI. CDR3 nucleotide sequence: TGTGCCAGCAGTCCCCGGGGGGGGACAGTCGGCCAGCATTTT. Translated, it gives CASSPRGGTVGQHF. The full variable domain, completed using reference TRBV2 and TRBJ1-5, is EPEVTQTPSHQVTQMGQEVILRCVPISNHLYFYWYRQILGQKVEFLVSFYNNEISEKSEIFDDQFSVERPDGSNFTLKIRSTKLEDSAMYFCASSPRGGTVGQHFGDGTRLSIL.

J is TRBJ1-5 and V is TRBV27, with 7 bases lining up with TRBD1. The length of the CDR3 is 14 residues. In germline, CDR1 is MNHEY, CDR2 SMNVEV (reference sequence). V shed 5 bases, J shed 9 bases, and the junction held 10 bases outside the gene matches. The CDR3 here is CASSLDRLGGPQHF. CDR3 nucleotides: TGTGCCAGCAGTCTGGACAGGCTGGGAGGGCCCCAGCATTTT.

V is TRBV27 and J is TRBJ2-5; the D gene is possibly TRBD2 (6 bases). CDR3 size: 14 residues. V was pared by 2 bases and J by 3 bases, with 10 bases between. CDR1 is MNHEY, CDR2 SMNVEV, per germline (reference sequence). The DNA for the CDR3 is TGTGCCAGCAGTTTACGGGGGAACAAAGAGACCCAGTACTTC. Protein: CASSLRGNKETQYF.

CDR3: CASSLEAGVNEQFF. CDR3 coding DNA: TGTGCCAGCAGCTTAGAAGCGGGAGTTAACGAGCAGTTCTTC. The chain carries TRBV11-2 and TRBJ2-1; TRBD2 agrees at 8 bases. Germline lookup yields CDR1 SGHAT and CDR2 FQNNGV. With V trimmed by 0 bases and J by 10 bases, 5 bases remained unmatched. The CDR3 has 14 amino acids.

The chain carries TRBV10-2 and TRBJ2-7; 9 bases align to TRBD2. CDR1 is WSHSY, CDR2 SAAADI, per germline. This CDR3 spans 13 amino acids. V shed 6 bases and J 2 bases; nucleotides not matched to a gene: 2. The chain's CDR3 is CASSGGRAYEQYF. The CDR3 DNA sequence: TGCGCCAGCAGCGGCGGGAGGGCCTACGAGCAGTACTTC.

The gene calls are TRBV27 and TRBJ2-7, with D perhaps TRBD2 (6 bases). The CDR3 is 14 amino acids. Germline CDR1 and CDR2: MNHEY and SMNVEV (reference sequence). V dropped 6 bases and J dropped 2 bases, with 14 bases sitting between them. The CDR3 DNA follows: TGTGCCAGCAGGCCCCCTGGGGGGACCTACGAGCAGTACTTC. This encodes CASRPPGGTYEQYF.

The rearrangement joins TRBV28 to TRBJ2-1; 8 bases fit TRBD1. With V trimmed by 5 bases and J by 4 bases, 10 bases remained unmatched. CDR3 size: 16 residues. Germline V CDR1 and CDR2: MDHEN, SYDVKM. CDR3 loop: CASSAPQGVRYNEQFF. The CDR3 DNA reads as TGTGCCAGCAGTGCCCCACAGGGGGTAAGGTACAATGAGCAGTTCTTC.

J is TRBJ1-2 and V is TRBV7-9, with 9 bases lining up with TRBD1. V lost 5 bases to trimming and J lost 3 bases; unmatched junction nucleotides: 7. The V gene's germline CDR1 is SEHNR and CDR2 FQNEAQ (reference sequence). The CDR3 extends over 15 amino acids. CDR3 DNA: TGTGCCAGCAGCCCTGGACGGACAGGGGACTATGGCTACACCTTC. Its translation is CASSPGRTGDYGYTF.

This chain links TRBV27 with TRBJ1-6; a possible D gene is TRBD1 (6 bases). CDR1 and CDR2 (germline): MNHEY, SMNVEV (reference sequence). Trimming cost V 5 bases and J 2 bases, with 16 bases left between them. This CDR3 comprises 17 residues. CDR3 DNA sequence: TGTGCCAGCAGTCCAGCTTTCGGGGGGCCCTATAATTCACCCCTCCACTTT. This encodes CASSPAFGGPYNSPLHF.

The V call is TRBV19, the J call TRBJ1-1; D may be TRBD1 (6 bases). The CDR3 loop spans 13 amino acids. V lost 10 bases to trimming and J lost 0 bases, with 12 bases between them. The germline gives CDR1 LNHDA, CDR2 SQIVND (reference sequence). The CDR3 nucleotides are TGTGCCACCGTGGACAGCTTGAACACTGAAGCTTTCTTT. Amino acids: CATVDSLNTEAFF.

The chain recombines TRBV11-2 with TRBJ1-1; 10 bases map to TRBD1. V shed 5 bases, J shed 6 bases, and the junction held 9 bases outside the gene matches. The germline V gene encodes CDR1 SGHAT and CDR2 FQNNGV. CDR3 size: 15 residues. The chain's CDR3 is CASSTWTGGAAEAFF. DNA for the CDR3: TGTGCCAGCAGCACGTGGACAGGGGGGGCGGCTGAAGCTTTCTTT.

The V call is TRBV5-1, the J call TRBJ1-1, with 8 bases lining up with TRBD1. The germline gives CDR1 SGHRS, CDR2 YFSETQ. J lost 3 bases, V lost 1 base, and 8 bases had no gene match. The CDR3 totals 16 residues. The CDR3 DNA reads as TGCGCCAGCAGCTTGAGCCAGGGGGCGCGGGACACTGAAGCTTTCTTT. Its protein product is CASSLSQGARDTEAFF.

The chain couples TRBV7-8 to TRBJ2-7, with D perhaps matching TRBD2 (6 bases). Germline values: CDR1 SGHVS, CDR2 FQNEAQ. There are 15 residues in the CDR3. V lost 0 bases and J 1 base, leaving 10 bases between the germline ends. The CDR3 DNA sequence: TGTGCCAGCAGCTTAGCCCCAGGGAGGTCCTACGAGCAGTACTTC. Protein product: CASSLAPGRSYEQYF.